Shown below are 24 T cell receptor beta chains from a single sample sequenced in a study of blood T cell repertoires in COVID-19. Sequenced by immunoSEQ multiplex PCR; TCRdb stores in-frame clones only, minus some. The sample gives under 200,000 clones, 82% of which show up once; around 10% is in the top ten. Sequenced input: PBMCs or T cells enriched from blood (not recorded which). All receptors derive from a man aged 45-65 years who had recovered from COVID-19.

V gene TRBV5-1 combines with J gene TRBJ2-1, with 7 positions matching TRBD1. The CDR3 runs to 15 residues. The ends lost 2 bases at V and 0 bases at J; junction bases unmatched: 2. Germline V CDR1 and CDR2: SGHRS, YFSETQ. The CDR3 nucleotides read TGCGCCAGCAGCTTATCAGGGGGCTCCTACAATGAGCAGTTCTTC. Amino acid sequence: CASSLSGGSYNEQFF.

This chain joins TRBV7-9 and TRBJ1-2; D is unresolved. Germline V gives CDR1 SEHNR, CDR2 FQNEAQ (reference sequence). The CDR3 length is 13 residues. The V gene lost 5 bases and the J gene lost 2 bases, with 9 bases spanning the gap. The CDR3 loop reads CASSPDKNYGYTF. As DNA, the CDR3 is TGTGCCAGCAGCCCCGACAAAAACTATGGCTACACCTTC.

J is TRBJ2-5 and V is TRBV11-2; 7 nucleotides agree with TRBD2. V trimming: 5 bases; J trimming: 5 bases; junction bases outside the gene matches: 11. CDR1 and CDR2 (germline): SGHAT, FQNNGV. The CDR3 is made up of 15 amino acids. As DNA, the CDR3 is TGTGCCAGCAGCCCCCGGGCGGCGCGGGGGGAGACCCAGTACTTC. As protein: CASSPRAARGETQYF.

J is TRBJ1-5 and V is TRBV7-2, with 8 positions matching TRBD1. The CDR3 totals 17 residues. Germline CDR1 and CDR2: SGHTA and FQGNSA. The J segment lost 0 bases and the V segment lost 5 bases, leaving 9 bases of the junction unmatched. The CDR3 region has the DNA TGTGCCAGCAGCCAGACCGGGGACAGGACTAGCAATCAGCCCCAGCATTTT. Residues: CASSQTGDRTSNQPQHF.

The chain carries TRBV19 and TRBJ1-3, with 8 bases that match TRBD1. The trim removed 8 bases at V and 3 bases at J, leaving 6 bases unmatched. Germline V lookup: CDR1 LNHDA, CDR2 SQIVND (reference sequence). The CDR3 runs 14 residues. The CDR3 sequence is CASDRGKGGNTIYF. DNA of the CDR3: TGTGCCAGTGACAGGGGAAAAGGTGGAAACACCATATATTTT.

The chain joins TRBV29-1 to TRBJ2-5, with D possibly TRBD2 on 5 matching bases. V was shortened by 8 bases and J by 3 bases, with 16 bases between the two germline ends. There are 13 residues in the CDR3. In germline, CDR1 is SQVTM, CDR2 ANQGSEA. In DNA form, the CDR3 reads TGCAGCACTAGAAAGGTTTTAGAAGAGACCCAGTACTTC. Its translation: CSTRKVLEETQYF.

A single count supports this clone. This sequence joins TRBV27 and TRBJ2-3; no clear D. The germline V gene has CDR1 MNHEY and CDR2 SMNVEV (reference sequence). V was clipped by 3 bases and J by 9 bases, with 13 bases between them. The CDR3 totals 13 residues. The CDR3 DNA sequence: TGTGCCAGCAGTTTTAGACTCGGAGTGACGCAGTATTTT. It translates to CASSFRLGVTQYF.

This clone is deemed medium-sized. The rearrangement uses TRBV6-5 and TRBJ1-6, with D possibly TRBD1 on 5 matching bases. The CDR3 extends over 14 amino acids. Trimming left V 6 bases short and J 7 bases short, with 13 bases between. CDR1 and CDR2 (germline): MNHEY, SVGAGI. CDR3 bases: TGTGCCAGCAGCCAGGGACTCGGAAATTCACCCCTCCACTTT. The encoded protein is CASSQGLGNSPLHF.

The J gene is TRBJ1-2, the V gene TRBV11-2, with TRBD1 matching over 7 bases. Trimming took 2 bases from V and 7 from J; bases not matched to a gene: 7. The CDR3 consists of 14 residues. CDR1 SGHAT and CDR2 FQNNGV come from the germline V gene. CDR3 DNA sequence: TGTGCCAGCAGCTTATCCCACGCAGGGGGTGGCTACACCTTC. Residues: CASSLSHAGGGYTF.

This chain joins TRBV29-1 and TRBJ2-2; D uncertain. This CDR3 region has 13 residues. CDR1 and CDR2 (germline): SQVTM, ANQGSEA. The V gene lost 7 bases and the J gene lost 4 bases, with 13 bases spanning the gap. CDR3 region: CSAIQAGTGELFF. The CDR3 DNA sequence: TGCAGCGCTATCCAGGCCGGCACCGGGGAGCTGTTTTTT.

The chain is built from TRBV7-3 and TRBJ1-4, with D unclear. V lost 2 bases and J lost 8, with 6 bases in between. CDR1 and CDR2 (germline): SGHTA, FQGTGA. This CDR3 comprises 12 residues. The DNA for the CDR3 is TGTGCCAGCAGCTTACCCGGGGAAAAACTGTTTTTT. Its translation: CASSLPGEKLFF.

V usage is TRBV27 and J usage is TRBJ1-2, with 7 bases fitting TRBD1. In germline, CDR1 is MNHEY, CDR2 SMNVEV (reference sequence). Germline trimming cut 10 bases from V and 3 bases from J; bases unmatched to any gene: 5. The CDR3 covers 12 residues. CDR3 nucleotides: TGTGCCATCGGGGACAGATACTATGGCTACACCTTC. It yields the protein CAIGDRYYGYTF.

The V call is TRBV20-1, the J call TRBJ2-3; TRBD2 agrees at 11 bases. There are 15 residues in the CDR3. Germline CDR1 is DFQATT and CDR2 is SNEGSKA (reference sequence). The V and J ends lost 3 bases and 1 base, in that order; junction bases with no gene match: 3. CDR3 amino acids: CSASLLAGGTDTQYF. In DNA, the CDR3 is TGCAGTGCTAGTCTACTAGCGGGGGGCACAGATACGCAGTATTTT.

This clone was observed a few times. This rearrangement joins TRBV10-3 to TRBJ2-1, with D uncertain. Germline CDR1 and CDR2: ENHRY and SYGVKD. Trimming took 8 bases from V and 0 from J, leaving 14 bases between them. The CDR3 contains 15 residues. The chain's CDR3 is CAIGLASSSYNEQFF. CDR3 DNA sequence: TGTGCCATCGGATTAGCTTCGAGCTCCTACAATGAGCAGTTCTTC.

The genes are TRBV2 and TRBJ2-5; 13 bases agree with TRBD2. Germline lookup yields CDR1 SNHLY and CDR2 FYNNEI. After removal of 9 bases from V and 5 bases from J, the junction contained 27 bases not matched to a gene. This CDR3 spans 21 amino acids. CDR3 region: CARTTTRLGLAGRASMETQYF. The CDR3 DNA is TGTGCCAGGACGACTACCAGACTGGGACTAGCGGGAAGAGCATCGATGGAGACCCAGTACTTC.

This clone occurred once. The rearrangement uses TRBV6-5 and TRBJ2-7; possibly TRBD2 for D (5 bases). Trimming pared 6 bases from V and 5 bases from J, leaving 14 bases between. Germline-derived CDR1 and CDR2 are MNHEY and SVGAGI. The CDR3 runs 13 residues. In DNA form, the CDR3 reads TGTGCCAGCAGCCGAGGGCTAGCCGACGAGCAGTACTTC. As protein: CASSRGLADEQYF.

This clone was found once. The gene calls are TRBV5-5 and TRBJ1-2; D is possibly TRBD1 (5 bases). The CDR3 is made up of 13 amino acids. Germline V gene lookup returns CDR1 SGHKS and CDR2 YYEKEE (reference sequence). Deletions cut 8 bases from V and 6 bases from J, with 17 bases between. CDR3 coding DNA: TGTGCCAGTCGCCCGGGGGGAGGTAATGGCTACACCTTC. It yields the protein CASRPGGGNGYTF.

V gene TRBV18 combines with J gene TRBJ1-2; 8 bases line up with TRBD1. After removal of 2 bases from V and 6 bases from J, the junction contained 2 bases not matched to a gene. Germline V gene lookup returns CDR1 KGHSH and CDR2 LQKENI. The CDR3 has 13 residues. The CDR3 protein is CASSPGQGDGYTF. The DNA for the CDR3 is TGTGCCAGCTCACCAGGACAGGGTGATGGCTACACCTTC.

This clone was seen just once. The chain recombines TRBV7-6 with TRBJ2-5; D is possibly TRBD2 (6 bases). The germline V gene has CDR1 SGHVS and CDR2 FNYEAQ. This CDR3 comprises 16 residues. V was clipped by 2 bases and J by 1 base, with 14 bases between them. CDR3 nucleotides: TGTGCCAGCAGCTTAATACCTAGCGCGTCCCAAGAGACCCAGTACTTC. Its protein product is CASSLIPSASQETQYF.

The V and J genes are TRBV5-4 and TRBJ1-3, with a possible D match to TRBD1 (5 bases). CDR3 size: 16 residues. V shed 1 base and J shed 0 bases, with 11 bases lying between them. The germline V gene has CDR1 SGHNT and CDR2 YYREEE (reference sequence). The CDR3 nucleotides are TGTGCCAGCAGCTTGCAGGGCTCCCACTCTGGAAACACCATATATTTT. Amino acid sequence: CASSLQGSHSGNTIYF.

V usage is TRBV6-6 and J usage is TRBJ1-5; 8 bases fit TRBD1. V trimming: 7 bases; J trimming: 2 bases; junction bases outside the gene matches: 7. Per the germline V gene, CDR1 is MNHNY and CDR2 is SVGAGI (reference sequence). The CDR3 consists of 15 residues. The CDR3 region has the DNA TGTGCCAGCACACGACAGGGGAGGGGCAATCAGCCCCAGCATTTT. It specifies CASTRQGRGNQPQHF.

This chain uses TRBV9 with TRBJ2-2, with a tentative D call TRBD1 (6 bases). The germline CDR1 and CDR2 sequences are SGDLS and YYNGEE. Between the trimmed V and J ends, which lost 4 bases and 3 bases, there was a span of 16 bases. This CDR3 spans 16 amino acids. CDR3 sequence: CASSPRGGRDTGELFF. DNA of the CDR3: TGTGCCAGCAGCCCCCGTGGGGGCAGGGACACCGGGGAGCTGTTTTTT. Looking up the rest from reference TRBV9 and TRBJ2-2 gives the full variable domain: DSGVTQTPKHLITATGQRVTLRCSPRSGDLSVYWYQQSLDQGLQFLIQYYNGEERAKGNILERFSAQQFPDLHSELNLSSLELGDSALYFCASSPRGGRDTGELFFGEGSRLTVL.

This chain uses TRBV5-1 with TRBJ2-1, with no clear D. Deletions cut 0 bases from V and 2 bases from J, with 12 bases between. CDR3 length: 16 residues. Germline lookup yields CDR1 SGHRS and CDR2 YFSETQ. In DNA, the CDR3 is TGCGCCAGCAGCTTGGCCTCTGGCGGAACCTACAATGAGCAGTTCTTC. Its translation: CASSLASGGTYNEQFF.

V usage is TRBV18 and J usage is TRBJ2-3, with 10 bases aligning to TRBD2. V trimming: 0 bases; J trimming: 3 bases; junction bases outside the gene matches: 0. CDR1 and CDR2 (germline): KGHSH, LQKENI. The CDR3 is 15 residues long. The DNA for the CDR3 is TGTGCCAGCTCACCACCGGGACTAGCGACAGATACGCAGTATTTT. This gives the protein CASSPPGLATDTQYF.